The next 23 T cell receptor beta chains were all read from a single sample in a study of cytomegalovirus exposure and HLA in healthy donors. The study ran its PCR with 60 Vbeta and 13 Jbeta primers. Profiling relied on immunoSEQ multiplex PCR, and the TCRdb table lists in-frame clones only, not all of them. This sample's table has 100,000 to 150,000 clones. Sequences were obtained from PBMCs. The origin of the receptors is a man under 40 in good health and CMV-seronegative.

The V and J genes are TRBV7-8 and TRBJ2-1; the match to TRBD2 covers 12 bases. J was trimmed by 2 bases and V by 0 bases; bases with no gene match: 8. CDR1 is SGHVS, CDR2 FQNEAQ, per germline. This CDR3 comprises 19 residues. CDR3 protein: CASSLATSGSVLPYNEQFF. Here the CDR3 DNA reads TGTGCCAGCAGCTTAGCGACTAGCGGGAGTGTTCTACCCTACAATGAGCAGTTCTTC.

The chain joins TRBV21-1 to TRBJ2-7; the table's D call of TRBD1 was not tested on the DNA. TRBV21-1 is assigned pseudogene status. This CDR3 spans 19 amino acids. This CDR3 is CASSAKVEGYRASSYEQYF. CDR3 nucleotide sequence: TGTGCCAGCAGCGCTAAGGTCGAAGGGTACAGGGCTAGCTCCTACGAGCAGTACTTC.

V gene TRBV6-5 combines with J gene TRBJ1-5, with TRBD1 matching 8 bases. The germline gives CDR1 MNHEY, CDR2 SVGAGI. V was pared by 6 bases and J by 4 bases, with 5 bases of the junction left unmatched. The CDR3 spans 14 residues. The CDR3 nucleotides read TGTGCCAGCAGCAAAACAGGGGGTAATCAGCCCCAGCATTTT. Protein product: CASSKTGGNQPQHF.

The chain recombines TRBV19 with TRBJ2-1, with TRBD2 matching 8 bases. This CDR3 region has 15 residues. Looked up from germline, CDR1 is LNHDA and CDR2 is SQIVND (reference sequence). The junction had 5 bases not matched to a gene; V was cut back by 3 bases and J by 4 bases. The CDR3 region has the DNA TGTGCCAGTAGTATTTCTACTAGCGGATACAATGAGCAGTTCTTC. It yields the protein CASSISTSGYNEQFF. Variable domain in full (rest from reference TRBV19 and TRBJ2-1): DGGITQSPKYLFRKEGQNVTLSCEQNLNHDAMYWYRQDPGQGLRLIYYSQIVNDFQKGDIAEGYSVSREKKESFPLTVTSAQKNPTAFYLCASSISTSGYNEQFFGPGTRLTVL.

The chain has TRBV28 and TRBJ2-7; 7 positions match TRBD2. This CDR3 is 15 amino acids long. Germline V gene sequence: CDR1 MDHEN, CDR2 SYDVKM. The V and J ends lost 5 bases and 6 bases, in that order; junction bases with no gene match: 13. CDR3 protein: CASSLRLAGTSEQYF. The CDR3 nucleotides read TGTGCCAGCAGTCTCCGGTTAGCGGGCACCTCCGAGCAGTACTTC.

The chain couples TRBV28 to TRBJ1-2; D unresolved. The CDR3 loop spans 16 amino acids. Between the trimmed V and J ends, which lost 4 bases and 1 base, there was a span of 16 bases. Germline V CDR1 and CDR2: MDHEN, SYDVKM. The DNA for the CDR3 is TGTGCCAGCAGTTCGTCCTCCGGACGGGATAACTATGGCTACACCTTC. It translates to CASSSSSGRDNYGYTF.

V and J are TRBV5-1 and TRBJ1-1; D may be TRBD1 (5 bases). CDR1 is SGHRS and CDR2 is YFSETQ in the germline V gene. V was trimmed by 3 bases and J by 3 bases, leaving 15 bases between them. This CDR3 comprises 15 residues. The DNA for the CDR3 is TGCGCCAGCAGCTCGGGGACTTCCTCCGACACTGAAGCTTTCTTT. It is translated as CASSSGTSSDTEAFF.

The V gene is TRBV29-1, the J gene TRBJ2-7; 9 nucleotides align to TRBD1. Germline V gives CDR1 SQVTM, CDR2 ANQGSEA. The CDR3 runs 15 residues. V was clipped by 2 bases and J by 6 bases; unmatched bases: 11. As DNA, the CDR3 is TGCAGCGTTGAAATCAGGGGACAGGGTTTTGGCGAGCAGTACTTC. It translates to CSVEIRGQGFGEQYF.

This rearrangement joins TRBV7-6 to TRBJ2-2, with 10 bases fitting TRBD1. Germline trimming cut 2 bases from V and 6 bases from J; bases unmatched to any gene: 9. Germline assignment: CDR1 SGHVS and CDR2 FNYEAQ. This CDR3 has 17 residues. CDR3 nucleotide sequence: TGTGCCAGCAGCTTACAAAGGGACAGGGGTTTTTCCGGGGAGCTGTTTTTT. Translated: CASSLQRDRGFSGELFF.

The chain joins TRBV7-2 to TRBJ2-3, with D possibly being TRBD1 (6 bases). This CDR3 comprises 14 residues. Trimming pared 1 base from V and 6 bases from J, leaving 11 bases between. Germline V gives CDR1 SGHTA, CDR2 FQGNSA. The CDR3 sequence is CASSLGGGEDTQYF. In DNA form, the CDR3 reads TGTGCCAGCAGCTTAGGAGGGGGTGAGGATACGCAGTATTTT.

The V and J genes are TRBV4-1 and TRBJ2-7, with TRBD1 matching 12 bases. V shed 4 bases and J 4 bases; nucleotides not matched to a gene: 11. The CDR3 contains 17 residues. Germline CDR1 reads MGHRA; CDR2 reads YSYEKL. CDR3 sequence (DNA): TGCGCCAGCAGCCTAATCCCCGGGACAGGGGGCGCGTACGAGCAGTACTTC. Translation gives CASSLIPGTGGAYEQYF.

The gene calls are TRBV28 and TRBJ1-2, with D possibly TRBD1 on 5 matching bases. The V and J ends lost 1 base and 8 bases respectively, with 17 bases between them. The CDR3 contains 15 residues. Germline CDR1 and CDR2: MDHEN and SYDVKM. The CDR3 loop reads CASSLSPGLSGGYTF. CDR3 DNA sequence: TGTGCCAGCAGTTTATCTCCGGGACTTTCGGGCGGCTACACCTTC.

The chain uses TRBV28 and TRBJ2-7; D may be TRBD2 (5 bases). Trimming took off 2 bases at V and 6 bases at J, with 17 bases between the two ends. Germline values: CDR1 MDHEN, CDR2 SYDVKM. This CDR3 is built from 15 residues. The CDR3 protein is CASSLRLRGSFEQYF. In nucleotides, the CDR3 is TGTGCCAGCAGTTTAAGGCTACGAGGGTCTTTCGAGCAGTACTTC.

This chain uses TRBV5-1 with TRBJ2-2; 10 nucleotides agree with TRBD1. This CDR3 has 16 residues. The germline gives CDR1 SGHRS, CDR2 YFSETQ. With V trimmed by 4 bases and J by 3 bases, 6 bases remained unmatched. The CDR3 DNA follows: TGCGCCAGCAGCCTTACCGGGACAGGGGACACCGGGGAGCTGTTTTTT. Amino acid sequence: CASSLTGTGDTGELFF.

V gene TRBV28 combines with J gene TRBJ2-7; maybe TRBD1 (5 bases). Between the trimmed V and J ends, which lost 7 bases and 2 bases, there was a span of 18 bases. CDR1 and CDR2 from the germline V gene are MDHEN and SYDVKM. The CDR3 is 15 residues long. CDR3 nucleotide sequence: TGTGCCAGCACCGCCCCCCAGGGATCTCCCTACGAGCAGTACTTC. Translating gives CASTAPQGSPYEQYF.

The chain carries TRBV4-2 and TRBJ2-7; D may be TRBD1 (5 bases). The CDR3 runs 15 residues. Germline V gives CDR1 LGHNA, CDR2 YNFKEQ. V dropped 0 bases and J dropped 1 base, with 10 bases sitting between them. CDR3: CASSQETAGSYEQYF. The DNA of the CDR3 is TGTGCCAGCAGCCAAGAGACGGCAGGGTCCTACGAGCAGTACTTC.

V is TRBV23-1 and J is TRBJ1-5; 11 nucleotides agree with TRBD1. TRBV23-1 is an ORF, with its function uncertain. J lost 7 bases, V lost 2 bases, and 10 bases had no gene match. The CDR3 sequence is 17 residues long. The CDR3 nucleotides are TGCGCCAGCAGTCAAAAGATGGACAGGGGGCTTCGGCAGCCCCAGCATTTT. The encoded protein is CASSQKMDRGLRQPQHF.

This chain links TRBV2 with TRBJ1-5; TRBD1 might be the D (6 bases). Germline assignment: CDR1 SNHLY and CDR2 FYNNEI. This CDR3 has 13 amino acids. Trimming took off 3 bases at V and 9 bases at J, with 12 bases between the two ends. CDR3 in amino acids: CASSDPTGMPQHF. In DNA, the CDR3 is TGTGCCAGCAGTGACCCGACAGGTATGCCCCAGCATTTT.

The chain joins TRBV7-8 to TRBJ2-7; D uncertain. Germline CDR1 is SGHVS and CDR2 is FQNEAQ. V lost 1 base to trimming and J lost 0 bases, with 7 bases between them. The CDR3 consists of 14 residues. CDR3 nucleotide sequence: TGTGCCAGCAGCTTAGGGGCCGCCTCCTACGAGCAGTACTTC. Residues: CASSLGAASYEQYF.

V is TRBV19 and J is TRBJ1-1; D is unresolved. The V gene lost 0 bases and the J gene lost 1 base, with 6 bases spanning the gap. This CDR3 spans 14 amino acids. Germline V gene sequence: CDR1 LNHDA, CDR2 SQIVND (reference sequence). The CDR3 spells CASSIDRWNTEAFF. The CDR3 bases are TGTGCCAGTAGTATAGATCGGTGGAACACTGAAGCTTTCTTT.

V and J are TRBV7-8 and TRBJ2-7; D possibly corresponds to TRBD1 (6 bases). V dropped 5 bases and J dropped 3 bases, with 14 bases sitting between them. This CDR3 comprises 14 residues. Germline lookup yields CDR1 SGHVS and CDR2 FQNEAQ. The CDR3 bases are TGTGCCAGCAGCCCCACAGGGAGCGACTACGAGCAGTACTTC. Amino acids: CASSPTGSDYEQYF.

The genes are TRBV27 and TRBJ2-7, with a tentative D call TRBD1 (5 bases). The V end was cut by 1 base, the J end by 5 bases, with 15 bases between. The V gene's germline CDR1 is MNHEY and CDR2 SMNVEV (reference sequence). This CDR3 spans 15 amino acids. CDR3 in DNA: TGTGCCAGCAGTTTATATCTAGGCAGGGTTCACGAGCAGTACTTC. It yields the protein CASSLYLGRVHEQYF.

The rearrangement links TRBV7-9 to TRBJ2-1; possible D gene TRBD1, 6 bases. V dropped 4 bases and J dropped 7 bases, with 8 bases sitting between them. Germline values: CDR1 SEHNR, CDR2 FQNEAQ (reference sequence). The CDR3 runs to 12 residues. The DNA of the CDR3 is TGTGCCAGCAGCTGGACAGCGAATGAGCAGTTCTTC. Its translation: CASSWTANEQFF.